The sequence of this T cell receptor (beta chain) was determined in a study of control samples from healthy donors and cancer patients. V lost 0 bases to trimming and J lost 4 bases, with 10 bases between them. Looked up from germline, CDR1 is SEHNR and CDR2 is FQNEAQ (reference sequence). The CDR3 length is 16 residues. Clones were sequenced by immunoSEQ multiplex PCR, and TCRdb holds only the in-frame ones, with some missing. The data contain about 26,000 clones, around 83% of them singletons. Sequenced sample: PBMCs. The rearrangement uses TRBV7-9 and TRBJ1-6; the D gene is possibly TRBD1 (5 bases). The clonotype originates from a man aged 55 to 70 with colorectal cancer. The DNA of the CDR3 is TGTGCCAGCAGCTTAGCGGGGGGGGAATATAATTCACCCCTCCACTTT. Protein product: CASSLAGGEYNSPLHF.